This is a list of T cell receptor beta chains from one sample in a study of cytomegalovirus exposure and HLA in healthy donors. Clones were read by immunoSEQ multiplex PCR, and TCRdb kept only the in-frame ones, dropping some. The table lists more than 250,000 clones, roughly 91% of them singletons. The specimen was PBMCs. The receptors shown here come from a woman under 40 in good health and CMV-seronegative. Each CDR3 is given with its conserved first and last residue. A D gene is named only where the DNA matches it firmly. The size entry is marked missing in some rows and otherwise reads once, few, many or a size class.

NA,TRBV10-2,NA,TRBJ2-5,TGCGCCAGCAGTAAGGGACTTTCTCTGAAGGAGACCCAGTACTTC,CASSKGLSLKETQYF
few,TRBV6-4,NA,TRBJ2-2,TGTGCCAGCAGCCCCGCTGACACCGGGGAGCTGTTTTTT,CASSPADTGELFF
NA,TRBV6-1,NA,TRBJ2-1,TGTGCCAGCAGTGAAATGGGGAATGAGCAGTTCTTC,CASSEMGNEQFF
NA,TRBV5-1,NA,TRBJ2-1,TGCGCCAGCAGCTACCGCGGAGGGTCCCTCAATGAGCAGTTCTTC,CASSYRGGSLNEQFF
NA,TRBV27,TRBD2,TRBJ2-7,TGTGCCAGCAGTTCTTGGACTAGCGGGTACGAGCAGTACTTC,CASSSWTSGYEQYF
NA,TRBV5-6,TRBD1,TRBJ1-1,TGTGCCAGCAGCTTGACAGGGGGGACCACTGAAGCTTTCTTT,CASSLTGGTTEAFF
NA,TRBV13,NA,TRBJ2-3,TGTGCCAGCAGCCCGGAACTAGTTCAGAATGCAGATACGCAGTATTTT,CASSPELVQNADTQYF
NA,TRBV9,TRBD1,TRBJ2-7,TGTGCCAGCAGCGCCCACCTCGACAGGGGGCCCCACGAGCAGTACTTC,CASSAHLDRGPHEQYF
NA,TRBV28,NA,TRBJ2-7,TGTGCCAGCAGTTTTGGTGGGTCACGTGCGTCCGAGCAGTACTTC,CASSFGGSRASEQYF
NA,TRBV29-1,NA,TRBJ2-7,TGCAGCGTGCCTCGGGTGGGGGACGAGCAGTACTTC,CSVPRVGDEQYF
NA,TRBV7-2,NA,TRBJ2-2,TGTGCCAGCAGCGCTGAAGTCCGGGTTATCGCCGGGGAGCTGTTTTTT,CASSAEVRVIAGELFF
once,TRBV2,NA,TRBJ2-7,TGTGCCAGCAGTGGACCCACCGGGACACCCTCCTACGAGCAGTACTTC,CASSGPTGTPSYEQYF
NA,TRBV27,NA,TRBJ1-3,TGTGCCAGCAGTTCCAGGACTGGAAACACCATATATTTT,CASSSRTGNTIYF
once,TRBV9,NA,TRBJ1-2,TGTGCCAGCAGCGTAGCTCCGGACACCTATGGCTACACCTTC,CASSVAPDTYGYTF
NA,TRBV11-3,NA,TRBJ2-3,TGTGCCAGCAGCTTCGGGGCAGATACGCAGTATTTT,CASSFGADTQYF
NA,TRBV7-8,NA,TRBJ1-5,TGTGCCAGCAGCCACCCGGGTATCGATCAGCCCCAGCATTTT,CASSHPGIDQPQHF
NA,TRBV19,TRBD2,TRBJ2-7,TGTGCCAGTAGTATAGCGGGAGGCTCCTACGAGCAGTACTTC,CASSIAGGSYEQYF
NA,TRBV7-8,TRBD2,TRBJ2-3,TGTGCCAGCAGCTTAGGCAGCGGGGTCCCCTCCTACGCAGATACGCAGTATTTT,CASSLGSGVPSYADTQYF
NA,TRBV28,NA,TRBJ1-3,TGTGCCAGCAGTTACTATGCAGGAAACACCATATATTTT,CASSYYAGNTIYF
NA,TRBV7-2,NA,TRBJ2-3,TGTGCCAGCAGCTTAGGGTATACAGGGAGAATGAGCACAGATACGCAGTATTTT,CASSLGYTGRMSTDTQYF
NA,TRBV4-3,NA,TRBJ1-4,TGCGCCAGCAGCCAAGAAATGACTAATGAAAAACTGTTTTTT,CASSQEMTNEKLFF
NA,TRBV4-3,NA,TRBJ2-7,TGCGCCAGCAGCCCCGGACAGCTCTACGAGCAGTACTTC,CASSPGQLYEQYF
NA,TRBV4-3,TRBD1,TRBJ2-1,TGCGCCAGCAGCCAAGGACAGGGCAATGAGCAGTTCTTC,CASSQGQGNEQFF
NA,TRBV6-5,NA,TRBJ1-5,TGTGCCAGCAGTTACTCGGCAGGGGATAGCAATCAGCCCCAGCATTTT,CASSYSAGDSNQPQHF
once,TRBV11-2,TRBD2,TRBJ2-1,TGTGCCAGCAGCCCGGTGAGCGGGAGGACCTACAATGAGCAGTTCTTC,CASSPVSGRTYNEQFF
NA,TRBV11-2,NA,TRBJ2-7,TGTGCCAGCAGCTTTGGCTCGTCGGGCTACGAGCAGTACTTC,CASSFGSSGYEQYF
once,TRBV6-5,NA,TRBJ2-7,TGTGCCAGCAGTTACGGGCAGAACTACGAGCAGTACTTC,CASSYGQNYEQYF
few,TRBV28,NA,TRBJ2-7,TGTGCCAGCAGCCCCCGACCAGGACACGACTCCTACGAGCAGTACTTC,CASSPRPGHDSYEQYF
once,TRBV30,NA,TRBJ1-5,TGTGCCTGGGTCTGCTGGAGGGAACAGGCCCGTAGGGATCAGCCCCAGCATTTT,CAWVCWREQARRDQPQHF
NA,TRBV5-6,NA,TRBJ2-5,TGTGCCAGCAGCGCCCCCAAACCCGGGACGGGATTTCAAGAGACCCAGTACTTC,CASSAPKPGTGFQETQYF
NA,TRBV28,NA,TRBJ1-5,TGTGCCAGCAGTTTGGACAAGAGGCAGCCCCAGCATTTT,CASSLDKRQPQHF
NA,TRBV28,TRBD2,TRBJ2-7,TGTGCCAGCAGTTTTAACCCCTTTAAGCGGGAGCCAGCCTACGAGCAGTACTTC,CASSFNPFKREPAYEQYF
once,TRBV27,TRBD2,TRBJ2-3,TGTGCCAGCAGTTTTATAGCGGGAGGAGGTTATGCAGATACGCAGTATTTT,CASSFIAGGGYADTQYF
NA,TRBV6-1,NA,TRBJ1-5,TGTGCCAGCAGTGAAGCTGGCCGGCAGCCCCAGCATTTT,CASSEAGRQPQHF
NA,TRBV28,TRBD2,TRBJ2-7,TGTGCCAGCTCTAGCGGGACCTACGAGCAGTACTTC,CASSSGTYEQYF
NA,TRBV27,TRBD2,TRBJ2-1,TGTGCCAGCAGTTTATGGGCGGGAGGTTTGGATGAGCAGTTCTTC,CASSLWAGGLDEQFF
NA,TRBV7-2,NA,TRBJ1-3,TGTGCCAGCAGCTTACTCGGGGGAACTGGAAACACCATATATTTT,CASSLLGGTGNTIYF
NA,TRBV28,NA,TRBJ1-5,TGTGCCAGCAAGAGGCAGCTTAATCAGCCCCAGCATTTT,CASKRQLNQPQHF
NA,TRBV27,TRBD1,TRBJ2-7,TGTGCCAGCAGTTTTGGGACAGGCATCTCCTACGAGCAGTACTTC,CASSFGTGISYEQYF
NA,TRBV28,TRBD1,TRBJ2-5,TGTGCCAGCAGTTTCTCCCACGGACAGGGGCAAGAGACCCAGTACTTC,CASSFSHGQGQETQYF
NA,TRBV16,NA,TRBJ2-3,TGTGCCAGCAGCCAAGATTACGACTTCACAGATACGCAGTATTTT,CASSQDYDFTDTQYF